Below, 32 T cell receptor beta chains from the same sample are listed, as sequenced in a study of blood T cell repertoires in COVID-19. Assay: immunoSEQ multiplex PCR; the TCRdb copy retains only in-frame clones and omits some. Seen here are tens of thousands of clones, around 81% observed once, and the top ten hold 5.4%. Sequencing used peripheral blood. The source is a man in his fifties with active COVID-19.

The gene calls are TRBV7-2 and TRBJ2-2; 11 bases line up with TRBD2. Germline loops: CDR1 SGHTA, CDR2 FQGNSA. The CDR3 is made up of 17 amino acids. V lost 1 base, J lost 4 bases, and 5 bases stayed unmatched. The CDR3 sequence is CASSLVAGGASTGELFF. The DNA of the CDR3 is TGTGCCAGCAGCTTAGTAGCGGGGGGGGCGAGCACCGGGGAGCTGTTTTTT.

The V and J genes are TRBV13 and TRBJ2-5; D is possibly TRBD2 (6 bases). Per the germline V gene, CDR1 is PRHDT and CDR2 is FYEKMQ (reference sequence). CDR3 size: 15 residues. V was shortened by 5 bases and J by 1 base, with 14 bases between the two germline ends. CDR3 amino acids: CASSARDSIQETQYF. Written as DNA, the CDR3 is TGTGCCAGCAGCGCCCGGGACTCGATCCAAGAGACCCAGTACTTC.

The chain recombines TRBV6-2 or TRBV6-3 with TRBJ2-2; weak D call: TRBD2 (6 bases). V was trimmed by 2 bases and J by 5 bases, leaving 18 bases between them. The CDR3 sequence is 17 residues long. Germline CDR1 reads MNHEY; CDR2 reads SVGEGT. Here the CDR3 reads CASSYPIYRELTGELFF. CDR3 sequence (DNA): TGTGCCAGCAGTTACCCGATATACCGGGAGTTAACCGGGGAGCTGTTTTTT.

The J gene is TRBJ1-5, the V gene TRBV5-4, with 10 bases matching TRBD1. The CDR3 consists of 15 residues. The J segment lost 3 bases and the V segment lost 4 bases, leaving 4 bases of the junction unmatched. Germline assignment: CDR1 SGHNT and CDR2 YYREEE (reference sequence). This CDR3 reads CASSPGQGNNQPQHF. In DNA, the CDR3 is TGTGCCAGCAGCCCGGGACAGGGGAACAATCAGCCCCAGCATTTT.

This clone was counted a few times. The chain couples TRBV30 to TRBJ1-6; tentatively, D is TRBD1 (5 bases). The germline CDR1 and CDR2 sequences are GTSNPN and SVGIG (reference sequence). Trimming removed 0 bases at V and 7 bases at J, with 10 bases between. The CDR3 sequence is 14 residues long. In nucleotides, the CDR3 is TGTGCCTGGAGTGTTCCCAGGGCGAATTCACCCCTCCACTTT. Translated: CAWSVPRANSPLHF.

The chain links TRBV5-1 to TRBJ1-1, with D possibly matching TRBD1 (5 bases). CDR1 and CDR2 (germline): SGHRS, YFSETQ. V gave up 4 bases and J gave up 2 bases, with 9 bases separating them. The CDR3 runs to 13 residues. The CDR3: CASSQTVNTEAFF. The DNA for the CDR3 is TGCGCCAGCAGCCAGACAGTTAACACTGAAGCTTTCTTT. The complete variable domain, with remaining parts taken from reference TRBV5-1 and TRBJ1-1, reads KAGVTQTPRYLIKTRGQQVTLSCSPISGHRSVSWYQQTPGQGLQFLFEYFSETQRNKGNFPGRFSGRQFSNSRSEMNVSTLELGDSALYLCASSQTVNTEAFFGQGTRLTVV.

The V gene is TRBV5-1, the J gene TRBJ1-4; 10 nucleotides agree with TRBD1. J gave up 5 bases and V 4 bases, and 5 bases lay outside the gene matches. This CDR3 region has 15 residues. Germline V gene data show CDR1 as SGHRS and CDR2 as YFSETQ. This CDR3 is CASSDRDRGNEKLFF. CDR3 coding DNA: TGCGCCAGCAGCGACCGGGACAGGGGAAATGAAAAACTGTTTTTT. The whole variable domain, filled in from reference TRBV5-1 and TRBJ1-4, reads KAGVTQTPRYLIKTRGQQVTLSCSPISGHRSVSWYQQTPGQGLQFLFEYFSETQRNKGNFPGRFSGRQFSNSRSEMNVSTLELGDSALYLCASSDRDRGNEKLFFGSGTQLSVL.

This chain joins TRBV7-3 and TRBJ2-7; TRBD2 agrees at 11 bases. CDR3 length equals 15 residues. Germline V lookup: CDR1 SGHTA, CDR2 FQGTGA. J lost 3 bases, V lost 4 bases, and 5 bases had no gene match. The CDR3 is CASSYSGGAVYEQYF. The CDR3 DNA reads TGTGCCAGCAGCTATAGCGGGGGGGCTGTCTACGAGCAGTACTTC. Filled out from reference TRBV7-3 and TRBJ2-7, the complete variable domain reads GAGVSQTPSNKVTEKGKYVELRCDPISGHTALYWYRQSLGQGPEFLIYFQGTGAADDSGLPNDRFFAVRPEGSVSTLKIQRTERGDSAVYLCASSYSGGAVYEQYFGPGTRLTVT.

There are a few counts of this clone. CDR3 DNA sequence: TGTGCCAGCAGCCCGACACTTCTCGGACAGGCGGGTGGCTACACCTTC. Its translation: CASSPTLLGQAGGYTF. The rearrangement uses TRBV7-2 and TRBJ1-2, with 7 nucleotides matching TRBD1. V dropped 5 bases and J dropped 7; count of bases not matched to a gene: 16. This CDR3 has 16 residues. CDR1 and CDR2 (germline): SGHTA, FQGNSA.

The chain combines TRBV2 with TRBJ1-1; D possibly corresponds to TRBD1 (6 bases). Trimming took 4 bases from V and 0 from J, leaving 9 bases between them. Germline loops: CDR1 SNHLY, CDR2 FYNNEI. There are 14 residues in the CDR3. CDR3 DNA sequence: TGTGCCAGCAGTGTACAGGGCTTGAACACTGAAGCTTTCTTT. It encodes CASSVQGLNTEAFF.

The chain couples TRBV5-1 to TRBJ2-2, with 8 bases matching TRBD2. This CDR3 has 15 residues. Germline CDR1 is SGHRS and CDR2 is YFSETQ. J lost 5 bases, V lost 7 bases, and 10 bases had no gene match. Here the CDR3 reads CASQTRLASTGELFF. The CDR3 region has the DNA TGCGCCAGCCAAACGAGACTAGCGTCTACCGGGGAGCTGTTTTTT.

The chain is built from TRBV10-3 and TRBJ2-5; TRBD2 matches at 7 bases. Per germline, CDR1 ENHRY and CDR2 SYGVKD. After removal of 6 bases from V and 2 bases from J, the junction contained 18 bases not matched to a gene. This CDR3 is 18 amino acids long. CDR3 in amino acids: CAISRPQIGAGEQETQYF. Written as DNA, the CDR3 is TGTGCCATCAGCCGACCCCAAATTGGGGCGGGGGAGCAAGAGACCCAGTACTTC.

The CDR3 DNA is TGTGCCAGCAGCCAAGACAGGGCCTCTAATGAAAAACTGTTTTTT. Translated, it gives CASSQDRASNEKLFF. V and J are TRBV14 and TRBJ1-4; the D gene is possibly TRBD1 (5 bases). From germline, CDR1 is SGHDN and CDR2 FVKESK. The CDR3 covers 15 residues. V gave up 0 bases and J gave up 3 bases, with 8 bases separating them.

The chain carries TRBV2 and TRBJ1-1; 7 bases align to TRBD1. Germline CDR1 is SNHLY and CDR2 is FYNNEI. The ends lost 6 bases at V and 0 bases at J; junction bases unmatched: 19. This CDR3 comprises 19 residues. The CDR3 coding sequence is TGTGCCAGCAGGGGACAAACTTGGACAGGCGATTACTTGAACACTGAAGCTTTCTTT. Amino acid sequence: CASRGQTWTGDYLNTEAFF.

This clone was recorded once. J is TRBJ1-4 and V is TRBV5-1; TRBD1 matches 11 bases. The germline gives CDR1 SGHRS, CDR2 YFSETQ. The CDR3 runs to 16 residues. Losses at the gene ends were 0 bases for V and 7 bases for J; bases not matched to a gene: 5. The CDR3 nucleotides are TGCGCCAGCAGCTTGGTTGGACAGGGGGCTGGTGAAAAACTGTTTTTT. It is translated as CASSLVGQGAGEKLFF.

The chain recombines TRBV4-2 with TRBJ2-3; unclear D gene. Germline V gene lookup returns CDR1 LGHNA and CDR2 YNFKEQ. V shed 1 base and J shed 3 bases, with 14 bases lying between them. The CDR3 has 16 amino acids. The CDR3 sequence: CASSQGVVGVTDTQYF. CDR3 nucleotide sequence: TGTGCCAGCAGCCAAGGTGTGGTAGGAGTTACAGATACGCAGTATTTT.

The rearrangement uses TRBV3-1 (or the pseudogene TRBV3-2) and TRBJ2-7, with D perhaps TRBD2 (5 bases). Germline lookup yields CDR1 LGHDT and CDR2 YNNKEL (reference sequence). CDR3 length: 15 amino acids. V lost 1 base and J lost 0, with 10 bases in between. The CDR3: CASSQAGWTSYEQYF. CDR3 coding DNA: TGTGCCAGCAGCCAAGCGGGGTGGACCTCCTACGAGCAGTACTTC.

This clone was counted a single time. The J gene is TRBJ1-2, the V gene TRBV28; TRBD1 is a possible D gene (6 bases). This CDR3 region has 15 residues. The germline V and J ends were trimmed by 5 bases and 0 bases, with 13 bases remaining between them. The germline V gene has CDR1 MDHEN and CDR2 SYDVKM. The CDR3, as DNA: TGTGCCAGCAGTCGAGGGACACGAGCTAACTATGGCTACACCTTC. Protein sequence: CASSRGTRANYGYTF.

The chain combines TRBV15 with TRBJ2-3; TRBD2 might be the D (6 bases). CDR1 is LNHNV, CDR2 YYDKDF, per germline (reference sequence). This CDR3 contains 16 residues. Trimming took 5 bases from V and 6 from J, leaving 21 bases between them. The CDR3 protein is CATSGSRDSGWDTQYF. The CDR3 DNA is TGTGCCACCAGCGGTTCCCGGGACTCCGGCTGGGATACGCAGTATTTT.

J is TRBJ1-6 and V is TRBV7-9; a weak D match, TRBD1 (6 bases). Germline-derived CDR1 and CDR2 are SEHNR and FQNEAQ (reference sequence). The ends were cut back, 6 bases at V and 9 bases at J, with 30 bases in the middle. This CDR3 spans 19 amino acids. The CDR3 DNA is TGTGCCAGCAGTTCGGGAGGGCCCTTGTGGGGGGCGGCAAGTTCACCCCTCCACTTT. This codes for CASSSGGPLWGAASSPLHF.

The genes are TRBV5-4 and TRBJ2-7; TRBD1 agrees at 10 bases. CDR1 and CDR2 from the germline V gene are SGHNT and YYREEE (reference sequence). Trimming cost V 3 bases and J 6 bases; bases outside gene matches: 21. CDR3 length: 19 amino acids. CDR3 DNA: TGTGCCAGCAGCTCACCGGGACAGGGGCTACCCGCTCCTCGCGGCGAGCAGTACTTC. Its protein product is CASSSPGQGLPAPRGEQYF.

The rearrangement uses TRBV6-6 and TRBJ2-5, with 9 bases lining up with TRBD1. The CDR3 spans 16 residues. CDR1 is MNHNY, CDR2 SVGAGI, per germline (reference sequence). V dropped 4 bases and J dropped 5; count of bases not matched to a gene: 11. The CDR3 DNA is TGTGCCAGCAGTTCCGGACAGGGGCTACCGCGGGAGACCCAGTACTTC. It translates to CASSSGQGLPRETQYF.

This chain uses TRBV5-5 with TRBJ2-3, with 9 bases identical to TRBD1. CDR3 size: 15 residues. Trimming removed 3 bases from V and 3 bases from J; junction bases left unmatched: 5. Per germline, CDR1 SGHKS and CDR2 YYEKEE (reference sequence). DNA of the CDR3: TGTGCCAGCAGCTCATTTGGGACAGGGACAGATACGCAGTATTTT. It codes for CASSSFGTGTDTQYF.

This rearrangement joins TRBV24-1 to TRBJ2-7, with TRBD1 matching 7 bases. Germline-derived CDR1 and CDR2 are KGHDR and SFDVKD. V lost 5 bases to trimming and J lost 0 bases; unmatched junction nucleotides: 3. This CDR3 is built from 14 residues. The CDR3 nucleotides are TGTGCCACCAGTGGCTCAGGGGGCTCCTACGAGCAGTACTTC. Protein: CATSGSGGSYEQYF.

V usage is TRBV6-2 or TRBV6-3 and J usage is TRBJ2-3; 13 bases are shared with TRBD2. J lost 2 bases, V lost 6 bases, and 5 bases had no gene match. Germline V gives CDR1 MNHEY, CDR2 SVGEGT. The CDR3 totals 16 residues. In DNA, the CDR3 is TGTGCCAGCAGCCCTGGGACTAGCGGGAACACAGATACGCAGTATTTT. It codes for CASSPGTSGNTDTQYF.

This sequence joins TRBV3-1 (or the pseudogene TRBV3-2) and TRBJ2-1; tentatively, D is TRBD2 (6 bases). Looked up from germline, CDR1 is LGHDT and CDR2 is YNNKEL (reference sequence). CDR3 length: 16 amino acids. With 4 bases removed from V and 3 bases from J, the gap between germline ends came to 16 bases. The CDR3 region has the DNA TGTGCCAGCAGCCGGACGGGACTCCAAATCTACAATGAGCAGTTCTTC. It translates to CASSRTGLQIYNEQFF.

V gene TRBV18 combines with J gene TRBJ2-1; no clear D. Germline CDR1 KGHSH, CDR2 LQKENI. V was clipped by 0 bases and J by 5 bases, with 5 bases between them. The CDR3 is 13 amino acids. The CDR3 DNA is TGTGCCAGCTCACCACCTAGTAACAATGAGCAGTTCTTC. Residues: CASSPPSNNEQFF. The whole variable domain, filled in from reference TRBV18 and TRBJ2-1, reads NAGVMQNPRHLVRRRGQEARLRCSPMKGHSHVYWYRQLPEEGLKFMVYLQKENIIDESGMPKERFSAEFPKEGPSILRIQQVVRGDSAAYFCASSPPSNNEQFFGPGTRLTVL.

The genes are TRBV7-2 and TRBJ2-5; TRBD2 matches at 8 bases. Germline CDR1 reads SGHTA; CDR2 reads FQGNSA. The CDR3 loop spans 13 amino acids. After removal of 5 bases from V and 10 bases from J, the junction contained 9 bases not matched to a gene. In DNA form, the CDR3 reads TGTGCCAGCAGCCTAGGGACTAGGAGGAACCAGTACTTC. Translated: CASSLGTRRNQYF.

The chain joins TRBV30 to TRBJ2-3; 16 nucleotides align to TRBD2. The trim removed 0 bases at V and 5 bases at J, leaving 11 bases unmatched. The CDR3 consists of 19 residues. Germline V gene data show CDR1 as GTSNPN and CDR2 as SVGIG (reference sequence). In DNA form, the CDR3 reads TGTGCCTGGAGTGTAGGGTTAACCGGGACTAGCGGGGGGGGAGATACGCAGTATTTT. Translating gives CAWSVGLTGTSGGGDTQYF.

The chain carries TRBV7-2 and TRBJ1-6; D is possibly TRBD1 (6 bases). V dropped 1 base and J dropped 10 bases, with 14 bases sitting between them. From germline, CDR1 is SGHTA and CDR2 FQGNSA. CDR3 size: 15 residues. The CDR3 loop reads CASSLDGGRGSPLHF. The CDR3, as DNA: TGTGCCAGCAGCTTAGACGGCGGGAGGGGGTCACCCCTCCACTTT.

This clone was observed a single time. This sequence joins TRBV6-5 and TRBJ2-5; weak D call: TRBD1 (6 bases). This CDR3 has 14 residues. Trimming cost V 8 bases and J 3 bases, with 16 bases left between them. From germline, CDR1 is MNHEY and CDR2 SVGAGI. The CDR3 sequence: CASGDTGSKETQYF. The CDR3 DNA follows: TGTGCCAGCGGGGACACGGGCAGTAAAGAGACCCAGTACTTC.

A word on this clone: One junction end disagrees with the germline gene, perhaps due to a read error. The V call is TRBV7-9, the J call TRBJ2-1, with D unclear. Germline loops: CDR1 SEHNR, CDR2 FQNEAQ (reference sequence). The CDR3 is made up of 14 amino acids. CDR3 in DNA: TGTGCCAGCAGCCCGACTCCATCCTCCAATGAGCAGTTCTTC. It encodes CASSPTPSSNEQFF.